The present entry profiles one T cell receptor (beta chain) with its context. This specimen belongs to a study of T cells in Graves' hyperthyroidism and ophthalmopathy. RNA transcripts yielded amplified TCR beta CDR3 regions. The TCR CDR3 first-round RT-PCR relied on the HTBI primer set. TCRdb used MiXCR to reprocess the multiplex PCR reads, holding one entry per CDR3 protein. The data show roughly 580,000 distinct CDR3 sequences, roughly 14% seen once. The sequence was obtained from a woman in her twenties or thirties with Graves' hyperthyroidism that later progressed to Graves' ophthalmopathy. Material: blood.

The DNA of the CDR3 is TGTGCCAGCAGCGCCCTTCCTGGACGCTACGAGCAGTACTTC. Protein: CASSALPGRYEQYF. The rearrangement uses TRBV9 and TRBJ2-7, with unresolved D. The CDR3 sequence is 14 residues long. Germline CDR1 SGDLS, CDR2 YYNGEE. V dropped 3 bases and J dropped 3 bases, with 13 bases sitting between them.